This T cell receptor (beta chain) was sequenced in a study of cytomegalovirus exposure and HLA in healthy donors. This clone came up once. The V segment lost 4 bases and the J segment 2 bases; nucleotides outside the gene matches: 9. There are 16 residues in the CDR3. From germline, CDR1 is MDHEN and CDR2 SYDVKM. Primers: 60 Vbeta forward and 13 Jbeta reverse. The repertoire was sequenced with immunoSEQ multiplex PCR; TCRdb's copy has only in-frame clones and lacks some. In the table there are about 98,000 clones, 69% of which are singletons. At the time of sampling, donors were nominally healthy, though unrecorded immune exposures were likely.

This clonotype was sampled from a female donor in good health and CMV-seronegative. The material sequenced was PBMCs. This chain uses TRBV28 with TRBJ2-7; 9 nucleotides match TRBD1. In DNA form, the CDR3 reads TGTGCCAGCAGTTACCCGGGACAGGGACCTGCCTACGAGCAGTACTTC. Its protein product is CASSYPGQGPAYEQYF.